This TCR beta chain emerged from a study of blood T cells in healthy people across ages. Through a sample-barcoded 5' primer and a J-beta primer mix, a second PCR was run for roughly 6 to 11 cycles. All cDNA molecules were each tagged by a template-switch adaptor with 12 random nucleotides. TCRdb redid the calling of the 5' RACE reads with MiXCR, one entry per CDR3 protein. The data show about 1.4 million distinct CDR3 sequences, with 59% seen just once and about 6.3% held by the top ten. The V segment lost 5 bases and the J segment 0 bases; nucleotides outside the gene matches: 11. The germline V gene has CDR1 MNHEY and CDR2 SVGAGI. The CDR3 is 17 residues long.

This chain connects TRBV6-5 to TRBJ1-1; TRBD1 agrees at 8 bases. The TCR was taken from a man aged 18 to 29 in good health. Input material: blood. This CDR3 is CASSIQDRGGVNTEAFF. CDR3 in DNA: TGTGCCAGCAGTATACAAGACAGGGGAGGAGTGAACACTGAAGCTTTCTTT.